Listed here are 3 T cell receptor beta chains from one sample, sequenced in a study of T-cell memory formation after mild COVID-19. TCRdb analysed the 5' RACE reads with MiXCR anew, one entry per CDR3 protein. The profile shows approximately 260,000 distinct CDR3 sequences, approximately 16% of them singletons. The sample consisted of PBMCs or a T cell subset sorted from them (not recorded which). All receptors derive from a man aged 18 to 29 who had mild COVID-19 (a few samples of this study predate the infection). Cell type and time point are not known.

This clonotype was found a few times. The chain employs TRBV20-1 and TRBJ1-3; D gene unclear. V lost 3 bases to trimming and J lost 2 bases, with 11 bases between them. CDR1 and CDR2 (germline): DFQATT, SNEGSKA (reference sequence). The CDR3 has 14 residues. In nucleotides, the CDR3 is TGCAGTGCTAGTCGCCGGGCTCCTGGAAACACCATATATTTT. It encodes CSASRRAPGNTIYF.

This clonotype was counted many times. This chain links TRBV5-4 with TRBJ2-3; TRBD1 is a possible D gene (5 bases). The germline V gene has CDR1 SGHNT and CDR2 YYREEE (reference sequence). V lost 4 bases to trimming and J lost 4 bases, with 16 bases between them. The CDR3 has 15 residues. The CDR3: CASSTPGWRSDTQYF. CDR3 in DNA: TGTGCCAGCAGCACCCCAGGGTGGCGGTCAGATACGCAGTATTTT.

This clonotype was counted a few times. This chain links TRBV30 with TRBJ1-2, with D unresolved. This CDR3 is built from 12 residues. Looked up from germline, CDR1 is GTSNPN and CDR2 is SVGIG (reference sequence). With 5 bases removed from V and 4 bases from J, the gap between germline ends came to 11 bases. The CDR3 bases are TGTGCCTGGGGCGGAGGGTCCTATGGCTACACCTTC. Translated, it gives CAWGGGSYGYTF.